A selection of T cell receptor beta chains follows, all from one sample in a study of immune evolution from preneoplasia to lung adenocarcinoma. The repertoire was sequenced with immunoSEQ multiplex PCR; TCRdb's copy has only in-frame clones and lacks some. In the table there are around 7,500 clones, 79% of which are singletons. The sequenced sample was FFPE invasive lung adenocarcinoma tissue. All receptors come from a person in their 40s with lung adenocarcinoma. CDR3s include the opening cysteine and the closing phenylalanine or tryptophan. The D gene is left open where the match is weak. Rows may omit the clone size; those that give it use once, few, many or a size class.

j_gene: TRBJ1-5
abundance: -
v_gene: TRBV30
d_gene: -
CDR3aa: CAWSVRGGLGQPQHF
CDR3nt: TGTGCCTGGAGTGTACGTGGAGGGCTCGGCCAGCCCCAGCATTTT

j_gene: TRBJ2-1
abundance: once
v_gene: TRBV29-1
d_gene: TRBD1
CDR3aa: CSVEVGTGYNEQFF
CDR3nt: TGCAGCGTTGAGGTCGGGACAGGGTACAATGAGCAGTTCTTC

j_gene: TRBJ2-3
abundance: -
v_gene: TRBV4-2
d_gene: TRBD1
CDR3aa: CASSQEGQEVDTQYF
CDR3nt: TGTGCCAGCAGCCAAGAAGGACAGGAAGTTGATACGCAGTATTTT

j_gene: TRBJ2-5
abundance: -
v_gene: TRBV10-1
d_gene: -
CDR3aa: CASSEGPVETQYF
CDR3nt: TGCGCCAGCAGTGAGGGACCTGTGGAGACCCAGTACTTC

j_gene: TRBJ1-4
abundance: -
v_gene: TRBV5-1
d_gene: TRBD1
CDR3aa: CASRSGQGARTGEKLFF
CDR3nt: TGCGCCAGCAGATCCGGACAGGGGGCGCGAACAGGGGAAAAACTGTTTTTT

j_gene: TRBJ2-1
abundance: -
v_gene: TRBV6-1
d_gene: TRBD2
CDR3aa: CASSEALMTSGFNEQFF
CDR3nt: TGTGCCAGCAGTGAAGCGTTAATGACTAGCGGCTTCAATGAGCAGTTCTTC

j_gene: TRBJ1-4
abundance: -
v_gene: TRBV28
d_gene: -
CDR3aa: CASRTPAGGVNEKLFF
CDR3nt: TGTGCCAGCAGGACCCCGGCGGGGGGCGTAAATGAAAAACTGTTTTTT

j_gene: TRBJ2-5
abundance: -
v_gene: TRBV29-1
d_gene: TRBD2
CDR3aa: CSVLSRLAGGPKETQYF
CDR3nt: TGCAGCGTTTTATCTAGACTAGCGGGGGGGCCTAAGGAGACCCAGTACTTC

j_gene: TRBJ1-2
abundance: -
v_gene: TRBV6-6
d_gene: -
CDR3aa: CASQTGLDGYTF
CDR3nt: TGTGCCAGCCAAACAGGGCTCGATGGCTACACCTTC

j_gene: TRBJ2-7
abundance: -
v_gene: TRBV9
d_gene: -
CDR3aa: CASSRGGSSYEQYF
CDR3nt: TGTGCCAGCAGCCGAGGGGGGAGCTCCTACGAGCAGTACTTC

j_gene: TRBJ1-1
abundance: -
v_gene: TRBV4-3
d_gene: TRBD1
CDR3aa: CASSRGQGVSNTEAFF
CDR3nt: TGCGCCAGCAGCCGTGGACAGGGTGTTTCGAACACTGAAGCTTTCTTT

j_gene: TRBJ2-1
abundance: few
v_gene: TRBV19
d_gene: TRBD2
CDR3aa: CASSIGLPGGGNEQFF
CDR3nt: TGTGCCAGTAGTATAGGTCTGCCGGGGGGGGGCAATGAGCAGTTCTTC

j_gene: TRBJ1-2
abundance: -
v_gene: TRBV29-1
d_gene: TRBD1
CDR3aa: CSVVKGGAEGYTF
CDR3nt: TGCAGCGTAGTCAAAGGGGGCGCGGAGGGCTACACCTTC

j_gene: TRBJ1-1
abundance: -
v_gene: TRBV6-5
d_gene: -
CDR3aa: CASSPRVLNTEAFF
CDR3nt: TGTGCCAGCAGTCCCAGGGTATTGAACACTGAAGCTTTCTTT

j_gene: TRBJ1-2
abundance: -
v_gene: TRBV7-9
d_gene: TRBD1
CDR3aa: CASSLGQGDGYTF
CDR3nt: TGTGCCAGCAGCTTAGGACAGGGTGATGGCTACACCTTC

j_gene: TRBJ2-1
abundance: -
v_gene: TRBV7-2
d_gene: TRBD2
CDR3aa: CASSLAGGSVAYNEQFF
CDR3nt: TGTGCCAGCAGCCTAGCGGGAGGTTCAGTGGCCTACAATGAGCAGTTCTTC

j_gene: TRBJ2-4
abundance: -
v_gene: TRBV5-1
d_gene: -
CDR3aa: CASSPGAASSHKNIQYF
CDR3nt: TGCGCCAGCAGCCCGGGGGCGGCAAGCAGCCACAAAAACATTCAGTACTTC

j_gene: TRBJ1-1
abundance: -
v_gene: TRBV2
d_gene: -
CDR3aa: CASRSFGEGGLSEAFF
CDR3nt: TGTGCCAGCAGGTCTTTTGGGGAGGGGGGGTTGTCTGAAGCTTTCTTT

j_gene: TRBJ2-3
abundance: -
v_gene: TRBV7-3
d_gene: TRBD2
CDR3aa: CASSLTSGGAVDTQYF
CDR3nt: TGTGCCAGCAGCTTAACTAGCGGGGGGGCGGTAGATACGCAGTATTTT

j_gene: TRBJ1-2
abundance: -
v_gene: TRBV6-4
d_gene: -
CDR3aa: CASSAQMGGNYGYTF
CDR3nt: TGTGCCAGCAGTGCCCAAATGGGGGGTAACTATGGCTACACCTTC

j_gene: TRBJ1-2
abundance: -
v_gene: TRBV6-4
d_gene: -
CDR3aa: CASSDSYYGYTF
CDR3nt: TGTGCCAGCAGTGACAGCTACTATGGCTACACCTTC

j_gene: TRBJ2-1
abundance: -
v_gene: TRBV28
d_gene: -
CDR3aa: CASSPPSGIYGNEQFF
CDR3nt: TGTGCCAGCAGTCCTCCTTCAGGGATTTACGGGAATGAGCAGTTCTTC

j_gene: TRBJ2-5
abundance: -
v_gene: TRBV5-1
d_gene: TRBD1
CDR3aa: CASTTGGAGQETQYF
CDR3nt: TGCGCCAGCACGACAGGGGGCGCTGGGCAAGAGACCCAGTACTTC

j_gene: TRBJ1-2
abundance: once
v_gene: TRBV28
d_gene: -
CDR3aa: CASSSPFPVSLMNGYTF
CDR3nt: TGTGCCAGCAGTTCCCCTTTTCCTGTTAGTTTAATGAATGGCTACACCTTC

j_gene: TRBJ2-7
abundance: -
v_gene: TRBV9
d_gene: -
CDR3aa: CASSPRLGDSYEQYF
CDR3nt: TGTGCCAGCAGCCCCCGCTTAGGGGATTCCTACGAGCAGTACTTC

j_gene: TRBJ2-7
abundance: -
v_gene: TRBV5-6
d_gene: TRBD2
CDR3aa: CASSPLAGGTYEQYF
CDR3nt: TGTGCCAGCAGCCCCCTAGCGGGAGGCACCTACGAGCAGTACTTC

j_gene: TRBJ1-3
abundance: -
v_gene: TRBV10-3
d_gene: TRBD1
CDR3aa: CAISEGQGRDTIYF
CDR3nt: TGTGCCATCAGTGAAGGACAGGGTCGGGACACCATATATTTT

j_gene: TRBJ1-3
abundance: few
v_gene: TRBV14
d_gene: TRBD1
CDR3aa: CASSQVQGSISGNTIYF
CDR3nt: TGTGCCAGCAGCCAAGTACAGGGGTCTATCTCTGGAAACACCATATATTTT

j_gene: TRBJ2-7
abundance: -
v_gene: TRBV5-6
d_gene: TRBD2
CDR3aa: CASSSRTSYEQYF
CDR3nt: TGTGCCAGCAGCTCTCGGACTAGTTACGAGCAGTACTTC

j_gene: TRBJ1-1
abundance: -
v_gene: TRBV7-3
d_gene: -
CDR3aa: CASSSYLNTEAFF
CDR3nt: TGTGCCAGCAGCTCGTACCTGAACACTGAAGCTTTCTTT

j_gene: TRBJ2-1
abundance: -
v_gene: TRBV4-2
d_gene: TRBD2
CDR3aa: CASSQGGLAGRSEQFF
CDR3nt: TGTGCCAGCAGCCAGGGGGGACTAGCGGGGAGGAGTGAGCAGTTCTTC

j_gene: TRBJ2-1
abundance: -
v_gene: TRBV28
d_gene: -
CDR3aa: CATGGSSYNEQFF
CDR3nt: TGTGCCACCGGGGGTAGCTCCTACAATGAGCAGTTCTTC

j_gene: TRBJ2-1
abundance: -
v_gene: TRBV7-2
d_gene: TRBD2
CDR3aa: CASSPRGLAGGFGYNEQFF
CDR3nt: TGTGCCAGCAGCCCCCGGGGACTAGCGGGGGGCTTTGGTTACAATGAGCAGTTCTTC

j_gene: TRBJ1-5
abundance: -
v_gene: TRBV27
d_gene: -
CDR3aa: CASSDTVSGLNQPQHF
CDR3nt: TGTGCCAGCAGTGATACAGTTAGTGGCCTCAATCAGCCCCAGCATTTT

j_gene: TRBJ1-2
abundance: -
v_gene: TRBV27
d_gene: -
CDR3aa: CASSSGRHDGYTF
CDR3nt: TGTGCCAGCAGTTCCGGAAGACACGATGGCTACACCTTC

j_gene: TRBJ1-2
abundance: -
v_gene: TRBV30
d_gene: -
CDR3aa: CAWSVTGVENGYTF
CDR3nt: TGTGCCTGGAGTGTAACGGGAGTTGAAAATGGCTACACCTTC

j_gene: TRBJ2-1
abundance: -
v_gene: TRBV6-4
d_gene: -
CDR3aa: CASSDSGDHNEQFF
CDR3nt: TGTGCCAGCAGTGACTCGGGGGACCACAATGAGCAGTTCTTC

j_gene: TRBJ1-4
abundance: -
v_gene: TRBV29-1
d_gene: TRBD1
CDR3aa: CSVIIRDRGSTNEKLFF
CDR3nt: TGCAGCGTTATTATACGGGACAGGGGGTCAACTAATGAAAAACTGTTTTTT

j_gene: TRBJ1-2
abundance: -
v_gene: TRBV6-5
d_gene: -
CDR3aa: CASQGGNYGYTF
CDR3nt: TGTGCCAGTCAAGGGGGGAACTATGGCTACACCTTC

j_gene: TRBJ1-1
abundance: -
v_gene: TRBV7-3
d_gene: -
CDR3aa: CASSLTARQEAFF
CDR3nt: TGTGCCAGCAGCTTAACTGCCCGGCAGGAAGCTTTCTTT

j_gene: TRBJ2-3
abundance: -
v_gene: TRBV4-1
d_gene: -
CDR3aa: CASSQEFGGASTDTQYF
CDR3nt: TGCGCCAGCAGCCAAGAATTTGGGGGGGCCAGCACAGATACGCAGTATTTT

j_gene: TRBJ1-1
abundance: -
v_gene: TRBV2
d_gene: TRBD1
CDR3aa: CASRGTGGRSTEAFF
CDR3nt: TGTGCCAGCAGAGGGACAGGGGGCAGGAGCACTGAAGCTTTCTTT

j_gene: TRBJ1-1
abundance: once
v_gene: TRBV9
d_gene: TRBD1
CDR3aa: CASSAGTGSGTEAFF
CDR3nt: TGTGCCAGCAGCGCCGGGACAGGGTCGGGCACTGAAGCTTTCTTT

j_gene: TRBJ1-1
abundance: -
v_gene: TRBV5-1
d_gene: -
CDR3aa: CASSFEGGMDTEAFF
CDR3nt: TGCGCCAGCAGCTTTGAGGGCGGGATGGACACTGAAGCTTTCTTT

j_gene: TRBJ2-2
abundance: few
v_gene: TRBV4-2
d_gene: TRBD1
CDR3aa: CATQDRSTGELFF
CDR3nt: TGTGCCACCCAGGACAGGAGCACCGGGGAGCTGTTTTTT

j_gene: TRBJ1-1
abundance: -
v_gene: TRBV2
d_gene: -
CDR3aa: CASSPSGTPNTEAFF
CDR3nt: TGTGCCAGCAGCCCCTCGGGTACTCCGAACACTGAAGCTTTCTTT

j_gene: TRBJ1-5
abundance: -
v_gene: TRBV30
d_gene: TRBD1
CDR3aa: CAWSTGVHQPQHF
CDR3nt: TGTGCCTGGAGTACAGGGGTGCATCAGCCCCAGCATTTT

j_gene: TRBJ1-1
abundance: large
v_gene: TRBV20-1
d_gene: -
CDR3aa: CSAKAGSGAFF
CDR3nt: TGCAGTGCTAAGGCGGGGAGCGGAGCTTTCTTT

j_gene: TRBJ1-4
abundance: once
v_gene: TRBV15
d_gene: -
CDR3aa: CATSDETGRNEKLFF
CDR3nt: TGTGCCACCAGTGATGAGACAGGACGCAATGAAAAACTGTTTTTT

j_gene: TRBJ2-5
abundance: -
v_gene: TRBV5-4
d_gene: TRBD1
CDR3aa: CASSRGQLQETQYF
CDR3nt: TGTGCCAGCAGCCGGGGACAGCTCCAAGAGACCCAGTACTTC

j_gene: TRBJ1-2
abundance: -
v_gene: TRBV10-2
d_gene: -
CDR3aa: CASSENSNYGYTF
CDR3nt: TGCGCCAGCAGTGAGAATTCAAACTATGGCTACACCTTC

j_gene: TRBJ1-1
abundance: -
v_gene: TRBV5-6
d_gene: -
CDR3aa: CASSFIQNTEAFF
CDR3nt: TGTGCCAGCAGCTTTATTCAGAACACTGAAGCTTTCTTT

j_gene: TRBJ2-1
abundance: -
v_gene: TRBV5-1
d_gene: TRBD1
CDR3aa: CASSLAGQGGNEQFF
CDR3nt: TGCGCCAGCAGCTTGGCGGGACAGGGAGGAAATGAGCAGTTCTTC